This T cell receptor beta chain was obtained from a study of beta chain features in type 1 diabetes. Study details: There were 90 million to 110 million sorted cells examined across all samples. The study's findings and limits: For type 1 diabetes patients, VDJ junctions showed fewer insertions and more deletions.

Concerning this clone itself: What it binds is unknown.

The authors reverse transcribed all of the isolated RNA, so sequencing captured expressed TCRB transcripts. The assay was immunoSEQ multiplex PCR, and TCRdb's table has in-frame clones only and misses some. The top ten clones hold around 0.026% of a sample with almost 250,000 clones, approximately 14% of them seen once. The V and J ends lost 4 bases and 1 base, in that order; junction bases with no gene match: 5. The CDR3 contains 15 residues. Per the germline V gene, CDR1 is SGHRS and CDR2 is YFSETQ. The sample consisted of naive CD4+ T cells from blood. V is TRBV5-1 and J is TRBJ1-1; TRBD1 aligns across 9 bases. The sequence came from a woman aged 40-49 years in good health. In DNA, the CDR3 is TGCGCCAGCAGCGCGGGACAGGGACAGAACACTGAAGCTTTCTTT. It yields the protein CASSAGQGQNTEAFF.